This T cell receptor (beta chain) was recorded in a study of blood T cell repertoires in COVID-19. Study-level background: The analysed material was cDNA or gDNA that came from T cells, B-cell-depleted T cells, or PBMCs.

As processed by the authors: The assay estimated nucleated cells by amplifying reference gene primers. TCRdb's table, derived via immunoSEQ multiplex PCR, lists solely in-frame clones and lacks some. V and J calls and clone size are copied from that table; D and trimming were computed from the DNA. Of some 64,000 clones detected, approximately 85% appear once; the ten largest clones hold less than 4.5%. The sample consisted of peripheral blood. The sequence was collected from a middle-aged man with active COVID-19.

The CDR3 spells CASSPWREFGYTF. For the CDR3, the DNA is TGTGCCAGCTCACCATGGAGGGAGTTCGGCTACACCTTC. V gene TRBV18 combines with J gene TRBJ1-2, with D hard to call. Trimming cost V 2 bases and J 8 bases, with 12 bases left between them. This CDR3 contains 13 residues. Germline loops: CDR1 KGHSH, CDR2 LQKENI.